The rows below give T cell receptor beta chains drawn from one sample of a study of beta chain features in type 1 diabetes. Profiling relied on immunoSEQ multiplex PCR, and the TCRdb table lists in-frame clones only, not all of them. The repertoire holds roughly 230,000 clones, with around 10% as singletons. Sequences were obtained from naive CD4+ T cells from blood. These receptors were obtained from a woman younger than 35 in good health. Both conserved end residues are part of each CDR3. A D gene is named only where the DNA matches it firmly. Size values are once, few and many counts, or a class for expanded clones, and some rows have none.

abundance	j_gene	v_gene	d_gene	CDR3nt	CDR3aa
.	TRBJ2-2	TRBV5-4	TRBD2	TGTGCCAGCAGATCGCGGGAGCCCGGGGAGCTGTTTTTT	CASRSREPGELFF
.	TRBJ2-1	TRBV9	TRBD2	TGTGCCAGCAGCGTAGTTAGCGGGAGGGCCTACAATGAGCAGTTCTTC	CASSVVSGRAYNEQFF
few	TRBJ2-1	TRBV19	TRBD1	TGTGCCAGTAGCCTTAGACAGGGCTACAATGAGCAGTTCTTC	CASSLRQGYNEQFF
many	TRBJ2-7	TRBV29-1	.	TGCAGCGTTGGCTCCCGGGTGAACTACGAGCAGTACTTC	CSVGSRVNYEQYF
few	TRBJ2-5	TRBV9	TRBD1	TGTGCCAGCAGCGTAGCGGGGACAGGGGTAGAGACCCAGTACTTC	CASSVAGTGVETQYF
.	TRBJ2-7	TRBV5-1	TRBD2	TGCGCCAGCAGCGCTAGCGGGAGCGCTTACGAGCAGTACTTC	CASSASGSAYEQYF
few	TRBJ1-1	TRBV5-1	TRBD1	TGCGCCAGCAGCTTGGATGGACAGGGTAACACTGAAGCTTTCTTT	CASSLDGQGNTEAFF
.	TRBJ2-7	TRBV5-1	TRBD1	TGCGCCAGCAGCTGGACAGGGCCCTCCTACGAGCAGTACTTC	CASSWTGPSYEQYF
.	TRBJ1-2	TRBV30	.	TGTGCCTGGAGATTGGTGTCTGGAGATGGCTACACCTTC	CAWRLVSGDGYTF
few	TRBJ1-1	TRBV7-2	.	TGTGCCAGCAGCACAACCGGGACATTAAGAACTGAAGCTTTCTTT	CASSTTGTLRTEAFF
.	TRBJ1-2	TRBV6-1	TRBD1	TGTGCCAGCAGTATCCAAGACAGGGCAAGCGGCTACACCTTC	CASSIQDRASGYTF
few	TRBJ1-5	TRBV10-3	.	TGTGCCATCAGTGAGGCAGGGGGCAATCAGCCCCAGCATTTT	CAISEAGGNQPQHF
.	TRBJ2-3	TRBV7-8	TRBD1	TGTGCCAGCAGCTTGACGGGTAACAGGGGAACAGATACGCAGTATTTT	CASSLTGNRGTDTQYF
few	TRBJ2-1	TRBV30	TRBD2	TGTGCCTGGAGCGGACTAGCGGGAGTATCCTACAATGAGCAGTTCTTC	CAWSGLAGVSYNEQFF
.	TRBJ2-2	TRBV15	TRBD1	TGTGCCACCAGCAGGGAAGCAGGGGGCACCTACACCGGGGAGCTGTTTTTT	CATSREAGGTYTGELFF
few	TRBJ2-1	TRBV5-1	.	TGCGCCAGCAGCTTGAGCAGGGACTCGAGGAGTTCCTACAATGAGCAGTTCTTC	CASSLSRDSRSSYNEQFF
few	TRBJ2-1	TRBV7-9	.	TGTGCCAGCAGCTTCTATACCCCCAATGAGCAGTTCTTC	CASSFYTPNEQFF
.	TRBJ2-3	TRBV4-1	TRBD2	TGCGCCAGCAGCCAAGAACTAGCGGGGGGCACAAGCACAGATACGCAGTATTTT	CASSQELAGGTSTDTQYF
few	TRBJ1-3	TRBV4-1	TRBD1	TGCGCCAGCAGCTCCGGGACAGGGGAATCGACCATATATTTT	CASSSGTGESTIYF
.	TRBJ1-5	TRBV19	TRBD1	TGTGCCAGTAGCCGGACAGGGGATAGCAATCAGCCCCAGCATTTT	CASSRTGDSNQPQHF
few	TRBJ2-7	TRBV7-2	TRBD2	TGTGCCAGCAGCCCGGGACTAGCGGGAGTGAGGCTACTCCTCGAGCAGTACTTC	CASSPGLAGVRLLLEQYF
.	TRBJ2-7	TRBV30	.	TGTGCCTGGAGTAGGACAAACTACGAGCAGTACTTC	CAWSRTNYEQYF
few	TRBJ2-2	TRBV7-7	.	TGTGCCAGCAGCGTTACAGCGAACACCGGGGAGCTGTTTTTT	CASSVTANTGELFF
.	TRBJ1-3	TRBV27	.	TGTGCCAGCAGCGGGGGGCTTAGAAACACCATATATTTT	CASSGGLRNTIYF
.	TRBJ1-3	TRBV18	.	TGTGCCAGCTCACCACAAGCCAGAGGATCTGGAAACACCATATATTTT	CASSPQARGSGNTIYF
once	TRBJ1-4	TRBV29-1	.	TGCAGCCCGGGGAGGGGACGGCGGGAAAAACTGTTTTTT	CSPGRGRREKLFF